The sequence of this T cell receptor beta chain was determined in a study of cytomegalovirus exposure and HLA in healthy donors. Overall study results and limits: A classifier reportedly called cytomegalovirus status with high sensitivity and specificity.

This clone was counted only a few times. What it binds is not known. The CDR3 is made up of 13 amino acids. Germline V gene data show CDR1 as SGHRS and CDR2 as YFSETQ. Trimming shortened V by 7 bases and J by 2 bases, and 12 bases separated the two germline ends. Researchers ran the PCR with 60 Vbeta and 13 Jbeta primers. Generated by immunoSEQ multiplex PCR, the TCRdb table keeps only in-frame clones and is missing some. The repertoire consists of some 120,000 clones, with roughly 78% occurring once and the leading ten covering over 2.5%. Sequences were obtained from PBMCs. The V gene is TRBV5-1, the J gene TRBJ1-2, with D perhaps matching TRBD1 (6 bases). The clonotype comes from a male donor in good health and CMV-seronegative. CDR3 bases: TGCGCCAGCCGAGAGACAGGCAACTATGGCTACACCTTC. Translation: CASRETGNYGYTF. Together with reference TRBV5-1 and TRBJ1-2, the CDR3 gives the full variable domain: KAGVTQTPRYLIKTRGQQVTLSCSPISGHRSVSWYQQTPGQGLQFLFEYFSETQRNKGNFPGRFSGRQFSNSRSEMNVSTLELGDSALYLCASRETGNYGYTFGSGTRLTVV.